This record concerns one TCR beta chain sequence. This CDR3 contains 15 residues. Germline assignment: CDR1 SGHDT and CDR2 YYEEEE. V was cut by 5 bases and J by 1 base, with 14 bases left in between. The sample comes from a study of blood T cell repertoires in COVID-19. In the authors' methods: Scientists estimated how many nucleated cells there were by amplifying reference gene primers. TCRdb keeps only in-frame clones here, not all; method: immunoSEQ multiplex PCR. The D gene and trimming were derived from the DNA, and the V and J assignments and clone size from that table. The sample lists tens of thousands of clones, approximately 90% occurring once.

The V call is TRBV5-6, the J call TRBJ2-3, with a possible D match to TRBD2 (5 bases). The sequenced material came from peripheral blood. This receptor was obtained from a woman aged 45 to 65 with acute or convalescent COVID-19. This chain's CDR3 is CASSLFSGGTDTQYF. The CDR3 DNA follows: TGTGCCAGCAGTTTGTTCTCCGGGGGCACAGATACGCAGTATTTT.